This T cell receptor beta chain is drawn from a study of cytomegalovirus exposure and HLA in healthy donors. Details on this clone: Its specificity is unknown.

Study-level results: Another analysis was done later, and it associated roughly 15,000 TCR beta sequences with HLA alleles at 0.05 false discovery rate. The study put some 160 TCR beta chains on its list as cytomegalovirus-associated. What was likely a sequencing artifact was a cluster of highly shared sequence variants.

60 Vbeta and 13 Jbeta primers were used in PCR. Clones were sequenced by immunoSEQ multiplex PCR, and TCRdb holds only the in-frame ones, with some missing. The table has about 98,000 clones, roughly two thirds seen once; the top ten hold less than 1.5%. Samples came from healthy bone marrow donors. V lost 6 bases and J 5 bases, leaving 19 bases between the germline ends. CDR3 size: 15 residues. Germline CDR1 reads SGHVS; CDR2 reads FQNEAQ. The V gene is TRBV7-8, the J gene TRBJ1-1; the D gene is possibly TRBD1 (6 bases). Input material: PBMCs. This TCR derives from a female donor in good health and CMV-seronegative. The CDR3 loop reads CASSLLRGAGTEAFF. DNA for the CDR3: TGTGCCAGCAGTCTGTTGCGGGGGGCCGGGACTGAAGCTTTCTTT.